This T cell receptor (beta chain) emerged from a study of blood T cell repertoires in COVID-19. The wider study: Some COVID-19 samples were acute and others convalescent; all came from the United States, Italy and Spain. The analysed material was cDNA or gDNA that came from T cells, B-cell-depleted T cells, or PBMCs.

Assay used: immunoSEQ multiplex PCR; TCRdb lists only in-frame clones, some missing. The sample has about 69,000 clones; roughly 89% are singletons. Germline V gene lookup returns CDR1 MGHRA and CDR2 YSYEKL. V shed 0 bases and J shed 8 bases, with 11 bases lying between them. This CDR3 has 14 residues. The clonotype originates from a woman aged 50 to 60 with active COVID-19. The sequencing input was peripheral blood. This chain joins TRBV4-1 and TRBJ2-1, with D maybe TRBD2 (5 bases). This CDR3 is CASSQELAGDEQFF. The CDR3 nucleotides read TGCGCCAGCAGCCAAGAATTGGCCGGGGATGAGCAGTTCTTC.